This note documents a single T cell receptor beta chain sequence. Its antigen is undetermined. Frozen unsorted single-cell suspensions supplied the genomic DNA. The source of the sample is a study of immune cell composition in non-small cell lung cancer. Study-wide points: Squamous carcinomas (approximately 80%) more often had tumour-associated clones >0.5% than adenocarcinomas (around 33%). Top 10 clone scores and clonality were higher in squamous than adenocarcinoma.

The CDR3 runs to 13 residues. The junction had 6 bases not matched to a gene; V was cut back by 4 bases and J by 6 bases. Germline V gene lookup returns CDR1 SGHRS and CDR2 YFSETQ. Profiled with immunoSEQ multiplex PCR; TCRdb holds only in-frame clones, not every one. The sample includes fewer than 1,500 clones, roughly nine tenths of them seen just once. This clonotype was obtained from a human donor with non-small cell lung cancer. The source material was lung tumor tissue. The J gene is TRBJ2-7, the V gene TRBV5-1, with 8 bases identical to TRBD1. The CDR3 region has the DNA TGCGCCAGCAGCACCGGACAGGGAAGCGAGCAGTACTTC. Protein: CASSTGQGSEQYF.